The 5 T cell receptor beta chains given below trace back to one sample, sequenced in a study of spatial heterogeneity in lung cancer. General observations from the study: Counts of expanded intratumoral alpha and beta TCRs tracked tumor mutation counts.

These receptors lack a known antigen. Time point defined: sample taken at primary tumor resection. TCRdb ran MiXCR on the 5' RACE reads and lists one entry per CDR3 protein. The profile shows about 5,100 distinct CDR3 sequences, 5.5% to 7% of them singletons. The sequenced sample was lung tumor tissue, obtained at surgery. Every receptor here comes from a female donor with early-stage non-small cell lung cancer.

In its sample, this clonotype is medium-sized (0.01 to 0.1%). Since it is a stray read in a library aimed at alpha chains, this beta chain has a size that is not meaningful. This chain uses TRBV5-6 with TRBJ1-5, with unresolved D. This CDR3 is built from 15 residues. V gave up 0 bases and J gave up 2 bases, with 9 bases separating them. Germline V CDR1 and CDR2: SGHDT, YYEEEE. CDR3: CASSLGGFGNQPQHF. The CDR3 DNA reads TGTGCCAGCAGCTTGGGGGGATTTGGCAATCAGCCCCAGCATTTT. Variable domain in full (rest from reference TRBV5-6 and TRBJ1-5): DAGVTQSPTHLIKTRGQQVTLRCSPKSGHDTVSWYQQALGQGPQFIFQYYEEEERQRGNFPDRFSGHQFPNYSSELNVNALLLGDSALYLCASSLGGFGNQPQHFGDGTRLSIL.

A word on this clonotype: Here the CDR3 omits its conserved ending phenylalanine or tryptophan, so a read error is the likely source. This beta chain turned up in a library designed for alpha chains; as an off-target read, its abundance says little. V is TRBV28 and J is TRBJ1-5; perhaps TRBD1 as D (5 bases). This CDR3 region has 13 residues. Germline V gene sequence: CDR1 MDHEN, CDR2 SYDVKM. Trimming removed 8 bases at V and 9 bases at J, with 17 bases between. CDR3: CASGDRSSRPQHL. The CDR3 DNA reads TGTGCCAGCGGCGACAGATCCTCGCGGCCCCAGCATTTA.

This clonotype was seen at least ten times. This beta chain was picked up by a library intended for alpha chains and is off target, so its count carries little meaning. The rearrangement uses TRBV18 and TRBJ2-3; 8 bases map to TRBD1. CDR1 and CDR2 (germline): KGHSH, LQKENI. With 4 bases clipped from V and 1 base from J, the junction kept 7 bases outside the gene matches. The CDR3 has 16 residues. The CDR3 DNA reads as TGTGCCAGCTCACTACTCCAGACAGGGGGCACAGATACGCAGTATTTT. Translation gives CASSLLQTGGTDTQYF.

This clonotype came up many times. Being off target in a library aimed at alpha chains, this beta chain has a size of little meaning. The V gene is TRBV6-1, the J gene TRBJ1-1; possibly TRBD1 for D (5 bases). The CDR3 sequence is 12 residues long. V was cut by 0 bases and J by 10 bases, with 9 bases left in between. Germline CDR1 and CDR2: MNHNS and SASEGT. CDR3 amino acids: CASSEAGRGAFF. The DNA of the CDR3 is TGTGCCAGCAGTGAAGCGGGGCGGGGAGCTTTCTTT.

This clonotype has a count of ten or more. This beta chain slipped into a library made for alpha chains as a stray read, so its size is not meaningful. The chain combines TRBV5-1 with TRBJ1-5; 7 bases fit TRBD1. The CDR3 covers 15 residues. The germline gives CDR1 SGHRS, CDR2 YFSETQ. V lost 2 bases to trimming and J lost 2 bases; unmatched junction nucleotides: 4. The CDR3 DNA reads as TGCGCCAGCAGCTTACAGGGGCTCGGCAATCAGCCCCAGCATTTT. It translates to CASSLQGLGNQPQHF. Full variable domain (rest looked up from reference TRBV5-1 and TRBJ1-5): KAGVTQTPRYLIKTRGQQVTLSCSPISGHRSVSWYQQTPGQGLQFLFEYFSETQRNKGNFPGRFSGRQFSNSRSEMNVSTLELGDSALYLCASSLQGLGNQPQHFGDGTRLSIL.